What follows are 32 T cell receptor beta chains derived from one specimen sequenced in a study of response to subunit inactivated influenza vaccine. TCRdb reprocessed the RT-PCR reads via MiXCR and lists one record per CDR3 protein. The sample records fewer than 700,000 distinct CDR3 sequences, over 10% being singletons. The sequenced sample was PBMCs from blood, obtained about 40 days after vaccination. Source of these receptors: a man aged 45-60 years who received an inactivated influenza vaccine.

The chain employs TRBV11-2 and TRBJ2-7; D is unclear. This CDR3 has 15 residues. Germline assignment: CDR1 SGHAT and CDR2 FQNNGV. V was trimmed by 1 base and J by 4 bases, leaving 14 bases between them. CDR3 protein: CASSLVFRQDYEQYF. The CDR3 DNA follows: TGTGCCAGCAGCTTAGTATTCAGGCAGGATTACGAGCAGTACTTC.

This clonotype was seen more than once but under ten times. The chain couples TRBV6-2 or TRBV6-3 to TRBJ2-7; unclear D gene. This CDR3 region has 15 residues. V was shortened by 7 bases and J by 3 bases, with 19 bases between the two germline ends. The germline gives CDR1 MNHEY, CDR2 SVGEGT. CDR3 in amino acids: CASNRLVSAFYEQYF. For the CDR3, the DNA is TGTGCCAGCAACCGACTCGTCTCCGCATTCTACGAGCAGTACTTC.

This sequence joins TRBV4-3 and TRBJ2-5; D is uncertain. With 4 bases removed from V and 3 bases from J, the gap between germline ends came to 9 bases. Germline-derived CDR1 and CDR2 are LGHNA and YSLEER. This CDR3 is built from 13 residues. CDR3 DNA: TGCGCCAGCAGCCCAAGACTCGAAGAGACCCAGTACTTC. Translation gives CASSPRLEETQYF.

This clonotype was counted a few times. This chain connects TRBV6-2 or TRBV6-3 to TRBJ2-1; no reliable D call. The CDR3 runs 16 residues. The V end was cut by 2 bases, the J end by 2 bases, with 13 bases between. Germline-derived CDR1 and CDR2 are MNHEY and SVGEGT. In DNA form, the CDR3 reads TGTGCCAGCAGTTACGGGGTCGGGCTGACCTACAATGAGCAGTTCTTC. Translated: CASSYGVGLTYNEQFF.

This clonotype has more than one count but fewer than ten. CDR3 sequence (DNA): TGCGCCAGCAGCCAGGTTGACAGGGGAAAGCCCCAGCATTTT. Translation gives CASSQVDRGKPQHF. V is TRBV4-1 and J is TRBJ1-5; 8 positions match TRBD1. Losses at the gene ends were 3 bases for V and 8 bases for J; bases not matched to a gene: 6. The germline gives CDR1 MGHRA, CDR2 YSYEKL. CDR3 length equals 14 residues.

The chain couples TRBV6-1 to TRBJ2-4; possibly TRBD1 for D (6 bases). With 4 bases removed from V and 4 bases from J, the gap between germline ends came to 14 bases. The CDR3 extends over 15 amino acids. CDR1 and CDR2 (germline): MNHNS, SASEGT. CDR3 nucleotide sequence: TGTGCCAGCAGTGCCCAAGACAGGTGGAAAAACATTCAGTACTTC. Its translation is CASSAQDRWKNIQYF.

This chain's CDR3 is CSAPRGYGYTF. The CDR3 DNA follows: TGCAGTGCTCCCAGGGGCTATGGCTACACCTTC. The chain joins TRBV20-1 to TRBJ1-2, with a tentative D call TRBD1 (6 bases). The CDR3 is made up of 11 amino acids. In germline, CDR1 is DFQATT, CDR2 SNEGSKA (reference sequence). Trimming removed 5 bases at V and 4 bases at J, with 8 bases between.

This clonotype was observed a handful of times. The V gene is TRBV6-5, the J gene TRBJ1-1, with D possibly matching TRBD1 (5 bases). The CDR3 length is 16 residues. The germline V gene encodes CDR1 MNHEY and CDR2 SVGAGI. V lost 0 bases, J lost 1 base, and 12 bases lay in between. The CDR3 region has the DNA TGTGCCAGCAGTTACTCCCGGGGCCCCGGGAACACTGAAGCTTTCTTT. Protein sequence: CASSYSRGPGNTEAFF.

This clonotype has a count of ten or more. The gene calls are TRBV12-3 or TRBV12-4 and TRBJ2-5; TRBD2 matches 11 bases. Trimming removed 4 bases from V and 3 bases from J; junction bases left unmatched: 4. The CDR3 has 15 residues. CDR3 amino acids: CASSSRLAGKETQYF. The CDR3 region has the DNA TGTGCCAGCAGTTCAAGACTAGCGGGGAAAGAGACCCAGTACTTC.

This clonotype was observed a single time. The J gene is TRBJ2-5, the V gene TRBV15; 8 nucleotides line up with TRBD1. The germline V gene has CDR1 LNHNV and CDR2 YYDKDF (reference sequence). J lost 8 bases, V lost 2 bases, and 4 bases had no gene match. The CDR3 contains 13 residues. CDR3 sequence reads: CATSRPTGDTQYF. The CDR3 DNA follows: TGTGCCACCAGCAGACCGACAGGGGACACCCAGTACTTC.

This clonotype was recorded at least ten times. V and J are TRBV29-1 and TRBJ2-1, with D perhaps matching TRBD2 (6 bases). The CDR3 contains 15 residues. V shed 3 bases and J shed 5 bases, with 17 bases lying between them. Germline lookup yields CDR1 SQVTM and CDR2 ANQGSEA. CDR3 loop: CSVEGVAADNNEQFF. As DNA, the CDR3 is TGCAGCGTTGAGGGGGTAGCGGCCGACAACAATGAGCAGTTCTTC.

This rearrangement joins TRBV7-9 to TRBJ1-2; TRBD1 matches at 7 bases. V lost 4 bases and J lost 8; bases outside the gene matches: 4. The CDR3 length is 12 residues. Per germline, CDR1 SEHNR and CDR2 FQNEAQ (reference sequence). The DNA of the CDR3 is TGTGCCAGCAGCTCCGGACAGGTGGGCTACACCTTC. Translating gives CASSSGQVGYTF.

This chain joins TRBV11-2 and TRBJ2-6, with D perhaps matching TRBD2 (5 bases). The CDR3 is 19 residues long. Germline assignment: CDR1 SGHAT and CDR2 FQNNGV. V lost 1 base and J lost 1, with 17 bases in between. The CDR3 region is CASSLVGLILISGANVLTF. The CDR3 coding sequence is TGTGCCAGCAGCTTAGTCGGACTCATATTAATTTCTGGGGCCAACGTCCTGACTTTC.

This clonotype turned up a few times. The genes are TRBV29-1 and TRBJ2-2; D gene uncertain. With 7 bases removed from V and 3 bases from J, the gap between germline ends came to 6 bases. Per germline, CDR1 SQVTM and CDR2 ANQGSEA. CDR3 size: 11 residues. CDR3 sequence (DNA): TGCAGCGCCGGCCACACCGGGGAGCTGTTTTTT. Translated: CSAGHTGELFF.

This clonotype was observed a few times. The rearrangement links TRBV3-1 to TRBJ2-1; TRBD1 is a possible D gene (6 bases). Germline loops: CDR1 LGHDT, CDR2 YNNKEL (reference sequence). The CDR3 covers 14 residues. V was shortened by 4 bases and J by 7 bases, with 14 bases between the two germline ends. The CDR3 region is CASSPRRQANEQFF. CDR3 DNA: TGTGCCAGCAGCCCCCGCAGACAGGCAAATGAGCAGTTCTTC.

This chain links TRBV6-2 or TRBV6-3 with TRBJ1-6; 7 positions agree with TRBD1. The CDR3 totals 13 residues. With 9 bases clipped from V and 14 bases from J, the junction kept 13 bases outside the gene matches. CDR1 is MNHEY and CDR2 is SVGEGT in the germline V gene. The CDR3 reads CASNTGTVLSLHF. The CDR3 bases are TGTGCCAGTAACACCGGGACAGTTCTGTCCCTCCACTTT.

Details on this clonotype: Germline is not matched at one junction end, which may reflect a read error. V usage is TRBV7-8 and J usage is TRBJ2-1, with 7 bases fitting TRBD2. Germline assignment: CDR1 SGHVS and CDR2 FQNEAQ. The CDR3 runs to 17 residues. CDR3 nucleotide sequence: TGTGCCAACAGCTTATACAGAGCGGGGAGCTCCTACAATGAGCAGTTCTTC. Its protein product is CANSLYRAGSSYNEQFF.

This clonotype was detected only a few times. The chain is built from TRBV19 and TRBJ2-1, with 14 bases lining up with TRBD2. Per the germline V gene, CDR1 is LNHDA and CDR2 is SQIVND (reference sequence). The CDR3 sequence is 14 residues long. CDR3: CASRLAGGPREQFF. CDR3 sequence (DNA): TGTGCTTCGAGACTAGCGGGAGGGCCTCGTGAGCAGTTCTTC.

This clonotype occurred many times. The gene calls are TRBV5-5 and TRBJ1-5, with a possible D match to TRBD1 (5 bases). The V gene lost 3 bases and the J gene lost 6 bases, with 13 bases spanning the gap. Looked up from germline, CDR1 is SGHKS and CDR2 is YYEKEE (reference sequence). The length of the CDR3 is 14 residues. This chain's CDR3 is CASSSISGSQPQHF. For the CDR3, the DNA is TGTGCCAGCAGCTCTATTTCAGGGAGTCAGCCCCAGCATTTT.

This clonotype was recorded at least ten times. V gene TRBV12-3 or TRBV12-4 combines with J gene TRBJ2-1; 10 nucleotides align to TRBD2. V gave up 2 bases and J gave up 8 bases; unmatched junction bases: 9. This CDR3 contains 16 residues. The CDR3 DNA follows: TGTGCCAGCAGTTTACCTAGCGGGAGAAGGGCCCATGAGCAGTTCTTC. Protein sequence: CASSLPSGRRAHEQFF.

The V call is TRBV7-8, the J call TRBJ2-5; D ambiguous. Germline CDR1 and CDR2: SGHVS and FQNEAQ. The V end lost 2 bases, the J end lost 2 bases, and 15 bases lay between the germline ends. This CDR3 region has 16 residues. The DNA for the CDR3 is TGTGCCAGCAGCTTAATCAGTTCGGTAAAGCAAGAGACCCAGTACTTC. This encodes CASSLISSVKQETQYF.

This clonotype has just a few counts. The chain recombines TRBV10-3 with TRBJ2-7; TRBD1 matches 7 bases. With V trimmed by 4 bases and J by 0 bases, 0 bases remained unmatched. CDR1 is ENHRY, CDR2 SYGVKD, per germline. CDR3 size: 13 residues. The CDR3 sequence is CAISGDSSYEQYF. The CDR3 DNA reads TGTGCCATCAGTGGGGACAGCTCCTACGAGCAGTACTTC.

This clonotype was counted at least ten times. The chain is built from TRBV29-1 and TRBJ2-5; D unresolved. Germline CDR1 SQVTM, CDR2 ANQGSEA. Deletions cut 6 bases from V and 3 bases from J, with 5 bases between. The CDR3 length is 10 residues. CDR3 residues: CSVAKETQYF. CDR3 coding DNA: TGCAGCGTCGCTAAAGAGACCCAGTACTTC.

This clonotype was counted ten times or more. V gene TRBV6-5 combines with J gene TRBJ2-7; D possibly matches TRBD1 or TRBD2 (5 bases each). The germline gives CDR1 MNHEY, CDR2 SVGAGI. The CDR3 has 12 amino acids. Trimming removed 5 bases from V and 4 bases from J, with 9 bases in between. CDR3 protein: CASSGDGYEQYF. The CDR3 region has the DNA TGTGCCAGCAGTGGGGACGGGTACGAGCAGTACTTC.

The chain carries TRBV6-2 or TRBV6-3 and TRBJ2-5; 12 nucleotides line up with TRBD1. There are 17 residues in the CDR3. The V segment lost 6 bases and the J segment 5 bases; nucleotides outside the gene matches: 13. The V gene's germline CDR1 is MNHEY and CDR2 SVGEGT. Written as DNA, the CDR3 is TGTGCCAGCAGCTCCGGGACAGGGGGCACCTCGGGGGAGACCCAGTACTTC. Translation: CASSSGTGGTSGETQYF.

This clonotype was seen at least ten times. This sequence joins TRBV4-3 and TRBJ2-3; D is ambiguous. Trimming shortened V by 2 bases and J by 3 bases, and 6 bases separated the two germline ends. This CDR3 region has 13 residues. Germline CDR1 reads LGHNA; CDR2 reads YSLEER. CDR3 DNA sequence: TGCGCCAGCAGCCAATGGGGTACAGATACGCAGTATTTT. This gives the protein CASSQWGTDTQYF.

The CDR3 nucleotides read TGTGCCAGCAGCTTAGGGTCCGGGGCTTCTCGGGAGACCCAGTACTTC. The encoded protein is CASSLGSGASRETQYF. The gene calls are TRBV7-9 and TRBJ2-5, with D possibly being TRBD1 or TRBD2 (5 bases each). With 1 base removed from V and 5 bases from J, the gap between germline ends came to 17 bases. This CDR3 has 16 residues. Germline CDR1 reads SEHNR; CDR2 reads FQNEAQ (reference sequence).

This clonotype was detected only a few times. CDR3 DNA: TGTGCCAGCAGTTTACTTTACTCTGGAAACACCATATATTTT. It specifies CASSLLYSGNTIYF. The chain uses TRBV28 and TRBJ1-3; D gene uncertain. The CDR3 has 14 amino acids. Trimming removed 2 bases from V and 0 bases from J, with 5 bases in between. Germline lookup yields CDR1 MDHEN and CDR2 SYDVKM.

This clonotype was detected ten times or more. This sequence joins TRBV4-3 and TRBJ2-1; D is ambiguous. Trimming took off 6 bases at V and 8 bases at J, with 14 bases between the two ends. The germline CDR1 and CDR2 sequences are LGHNA and YSLEER. The CDR3 spans 13 residues. The CDR3 here is CASRASLRDEQFF. The DNA for the CDR3 is TGCGCCAGCAGGGCCAGCTTGCGCGATGAGCAGTTCTTC.

This chain uses TRBV29-1 with TRBJ1-1, with D unclear. The CDR3 has 14 amino acids. The germline CDR1 and CDR2 sequences are SQVTM and ANQGSEA. V shed 3 bases and J shed 0 bases, with 11 bases lying between them. The CDR3 spells CSVDPEMMNTEAFF. As DNA, the CDR3 is TGCAGCGTTGACCCAGAGATGATGAACACTGAAGCTTTCTTT.

This clonotype was picked up many times. This rearrangement joins TRBV10-3 to TRBJ2-1; 11 positions agree with TRBD2. Per the germline V gene, CDR1 is ENHRY and CDR2 is SYGVKD. The trim removed 2 bases at V and 4 bases at J, leaving 1 base unmatched. CDR3 length equals 15 residues. Written as DNA, the CDR3 is TGTGCCATCAGTGAGCTAGCGGGGGGTTACAATGAGCAGTTCTTC. Translation gives CAISELAGGYNEQFF.

This rearrangement joins TRBV4-1 to TRBJ1-2, with 7 nucleotides matching TRBD1. CDR3 length: 15 residues. Germline V gene data show CDR1 as MGHRA and CDR2 as YSYEKL. V dropped 0 bases and J dropped 7; count of bases not matched to a gene: 8. The CDR3 DNA is TGCGCCAGCAGCCAAGATCCTGCACAGGGGACTGGCTACACCTTC. Translating gives CASSQDPAQGTGYTF.